This TCR beta chain was sequenced during a study of blood T cell repertoires in COVID-19. With 3 bases removed from V and 0 bases from J, the gap between germline ends came to 10 bases. Germline CDR1 and CDR2: SGHTA and FQGTGA. The CDR3 is 15 amino acids. This clone was counted once. Sequencing used immunoSEQ multiplex PCR; TCRdb keeps in-frame clones, though not all of them. The profile shows around 360,000 clones, over 75% of them singletons. This TCR derives from a man in his forties in a cohort exposed to, infected with or recovered from COVID-19 (not recorded which). The sequenced material came from PBMCs or T cells enriched from blood (not recorded which). The rearrangement links TRBV7-3 to TRBJ2-3, with D unresolved. The CDR3 loop is CASSLHTSSTDTQYF. The CDR3 DNA sequence: TGTGCCAGCAGCTTGCACACATCTAGCACAGATACGCAGTATTTT.